This T cell receptor (beta chain) was recorded in a study of cytotoxic CD8 clonotypes in ibrutinib-treated CLL. The CDR3 is made up of 15 amino acids. The V gene lost 4 bases and the J gene lost 3 bases, with 16 bases spanning the gap. Germline CDR1 SGHTA, CDR2 FQGNSA. Here immunoSEQ multiplex PCR was the method, and the copy in TCRdb shows in-frame clones only, minus some. The table has approximately 200,000 clones, over 60% seen once. The TCR sequence derives from a human donor with chronic lymphocytic leukemia. Sequenced material: PBMCs, taken after 24 months of ibrutinib treatment. The V and J genes are TRBV7-2 and TRBJ2-7; TRBD2 is a possible D gene (6 bases). The CDR3 nucleotides read TGTGCCAGCAGCTGGGGGGAGCCCTGGGTCTACGAGCAGTACTTC. Its translation is CASSWGEPWVYEQYF.